Listed below are T cell receptor beta chains from one sample, sequenced in a study of blood T cells in healthy people across ages. TCRdb re-analysed the 5' RACE reads in MiXCR, keeping a single row per CDR3 protein. The table lists more than 650,000 distinct CDR3 sequences, 22% of them singletons. The source material was blood. The receptors derive from a man aged 65 to 79 in good health. CDR3s leave out the opening cysteine and the closing phenylalanine or tryptophan. A D gene is named only where the DNA matches it firmly.

D: .; length: 12; V: TRBV5-6; J: TRBJ2-1; CDR3: ASSLATGHRVTF
D: .; length: 12; V: TRBV6-2/TRBV6-3; J: TRBJ1-1; CDR3: ASSRDGSGTEAF
D: .; length: 12; V: TRBV3-1; J: TRBJ1-6; CDR3: ASSQGMSLGPLH
D: TRBD2; length: 11; V: TRBV7-2; J: TRBJ2-5; CDR3: ASSRGVEETQY
D: TRBD2; length: 12; V: TRBV20-1; J: TRBJ2-4; CDR3: SAGGGRTKNIQY
D: .; length: 9; V: TRBV24-1; J: TRBJ2-7; CDR3: ATSDGDEQH
D: .; length: 10; V: TRBV7-9; J: TRBJ2-3; CDR3: ASSLEPDTQY
D: .; length: 13; V: TRBV20-1; J: TRBJ1-5; CDR3: SARGGANSNQPQH
D: TRBD2; length: 13; V: TRBV6-1; J: TRBJ2-3; CDR3: ASSAYSGRTDTQY
D: .; length: 11; V: TRBV20-1; J: TRBJ1-1; CDR3: SLHGRKNTEAF
D: .; length: 11; V: TRBV6-5; J: TRBJ1-2; CDR3: AGRLIGNYGYT
D: TRBD2; length: 15; V: TRBV14; J: TRBJ2-5; CDR3: ASSRGLAGPKEETQY
D: .; length: 11; V: TRBV12-3/TRBV12-4; J: TRBJ1-1; CDR3: ASREPDRNQAF
D: TRBD2; length: 15; V: TRBV7-2; J: TRBJ2-3; CDR3: ASSIGLAGAITDTQY
D: TRBD1; length: 15; V: TRBV12-3/TRBV12-4; J: TRBJ2-2; CDR3: ASATPPGTAPTGELF
D: TRBD2; length: 14; V: TRBV2; J: TRBJ2-1; CDR3: ASSSPSGRAYNEQF
D: .; length: 10; V: TRBV29-1; J: TRBJ2-7; CDR3: SVVGDWREQY
D: .; length: 13; V: TRBV4-3; J: TRBJ2-5; CDR3: ASSQDSDYRTTQY
D: .; length: 13; V: TRBV12-3/TRBV12-4; J: TRBJ2-3; CDR3: ASSFSALGTDTQY
D: .; length: 14; V: TRBV6-1; J: TRBJ2-7; CDR3: ASLRVKDRYSYEQY
D: .; length: 10; V: TRBV20-1; J: TRBJ1-5; CDR3: SAWDSNQPQH
D: .; length: 16; V: TRBV6-1; J: TRBJ2-3; CDR3: ASRTRLARDGNSDTQY
D: .; length: 12; V: TRBV28; J: TRBJ2-3; CDR3: ASTSVLASDTQY
D: TRBD2; length: 15; V: TRBV25-1; J: TRBJ2-1; CDR3: ASSGPLGTSWGNEQF
D: .; length: 12; V: TRBV9; J: TRBJ1-5; CDR3: ASSVGDSNQPQH
D: TRBD2; length: 15; V: TRBV20-1; J: TRBJ2-2; CDR3: SARDPWTSGSNGELF
D: .; length: 12; V: TRBV5-1; J: TRBJ1-2; CDR3: ASSTGPGNYGYP